One sample yielded the 8 T cell receptor beta chains listed below, sequenced in a study of blood T cell repertoires in COVID-19. TCRdb's table, derived via immunoSEQ multiplex PCR, lists solely in-frame clones and lacks some. The sample consists of some 220,000 clones, roughly 84% of them appearing once. The sequenced material came from peripheral blood. Source of these receptors: a woman aged 60-75 years with acute or convalescent COVID-19.

This chain joins TRBV7-2 and TRBJ2-1, with 12 bases identical to TRBD2. V was clipped by 1 base and J by 12 bases; unmatched bases: 7. Germline V lookup: CDR1 SGHTA, CDR2 FQGNSA. The length of the CDR3 is 15 residues. CDR3 nucleotides: TGTGCCAGCAGCTTAGGGACTAGCGGGACTGTTGGGCAGTTCTTC. Encoded protein: CASSLGTSGTVGQFF.

The chain combines TRBV6-5 with TRBJ1-2, with 9 bases that match TRBD1. From germline, CDR1 is MNHEY and CDR2 SVGAGI. CDR3 size: 15 residues. The V segment lost 8 bases and the J segment 2 bases; nucleotides outside the gene matches: 9. CDR3 bases: TGTGCCAGCGCTTTCACCGGGACAGGGAACTATGGCTACACCTTC. Its protein product is CASAFTGTGNYGYTF.

The chain joins TRBV13 to TRBJ1-2, with TRBD1 as a possible D gene (6 bases). Germline CDR1 PRHDT, CDR2 FYEKMQ (reference sequence). Trimming removed 6 bases from V and 8 bases from J, with 25 bases in between. The CDR3 is 16 residues long. The CDR3 DNA sequence: TGTGCCAGCAGACTTAGGGGACAATGGGGCCTAGAGGGCTACACCTTC. Encoded protein: CASRLRGQWGLEGYTF.

V and J are TRBV5-4 and TRBJ2-2; 9 positions match TRBD1. This CDR3 has 15 residues. V shed 3 bases, J shed 4 bases, and the junction held 4 bases outside the gene matches. CDR1 is SGHNT, CDR2 YYREEE, per germline (reference sequence). The CDR3 loop reads CASSSQGAATGELFF. The DNA for the CDR3 is TGTGCCAGCAGCTCACAGGGGGCGGCCACCGGGGAGCTGTTTTTT.

V usage is TRBV27 and J usage is TRBJ2-2, with D uncertain. The V and J ends lost 6 bases and 3 bases respectively, with 8 bases between them. Germline V gene data show CDR1 as MNHEY and CDR2 as SMNVEV (reference sequence). This CDR3 is built from 13 residues. CDR3 sequence: CASRVAYTGELFF. In DNA form, the CDR3 reads TGTGCCAGCAGAGTGGCTTACACCGGGGAGCTGTTTTTT.

The chain couples TRBV28 to TRBJ2-7; the D gene is possibly TRBD1 (5 bases). Germline CDR1 MDHEN, CDR2 SYDVKM. Trimming took 6 bases from V and 1 from J, leaving 16 bases between them. This CDR3 has 15 residues. Here the CDR3 reads CASRATGPGSYEQYF. The DNA of the CDR3 is TGTGCCAGCAGAGCCACAGGACCAGGGTCCTACGAGCAGTACTTC.

This clone appeared a few times. The CDR3 nucleotides are TGTGCCAGCAGCGCGGACGGGGGAGGAGGCTATGGCTACACCTTC. It yields the protein CASSADGGGGYGYTF. This chain joins TRBV5-6 and TRBJ1-2; D might be TRBD1 (5 bases). The length of the CDR3 is 15 residues. The germline V and J ends were trimmed by 4 bases and 4 bases, with 17 bases remaining between them. Germline V CDR1 and CDR2: SGHDT, YYEEEE.

The chain uses TRBV2 and TRBJ1-1; possibly TRBD1 for D (6 bases). CDR1 and CDR2 (germline): SNHLY, FYNNEI. This CDR3 comprises 15 residues. V was clipped by 4 bases and J by 4 bases, with 16 bases between them. In nucleotides, the CDR3 is TGTGCCAGCAGTGCCGACAGGAAGTTAGGCACTGAAGCTTTCTTT. Translating gives CASSADRKLGTEAFF.